This T cell receptor delta chain is drawn from a study of γδ T cells in repeated Plasmodium falciparum infection. Study background: Some Malian samples span acute malaria episodes; others come from no-transmission periods.

Bulk repertoires came from Vgamma9/Vdelta2+ or Vdelta2-negative gammadelta T cells flow-sorted from PBMC. This clone was detected only a few times. Its antigen is currently unknown. The TCRdb protein comes from a much larger clone and disagrees with this DNA's translation at residue 15, likely due to a read error; the protein given here is derived from the DNA. TCRdb redid the clone calls on the multiplex PCR reads with CATT. Found here are roughly 48,000 delta-chain clones, 1.6% of them singletons; the top ten hold 8.6%. The CDR3 sequence is 17 residues long. Germline CDR1 TSWWSYY, CDR2 QGS. Overall study findings and caveats: Repeated controlled infections reportedly drove waves of new clonotype selection in Vdelta2-negative, mostly Vdelta1+, gammadelta repertoires. Compared with Australian children, Malian Vdelta2-negative repertoires seemed more clonal, less diverse, less shared.

V gene assignment gives TRDV1, but the J gene was left uncalled; the tabulated D call, TRDD3, remains unverified against the DNA. The sequence was collected from a pool of human donors (malaria-infected and uninfected, not separated). Sample: gamma-delta T cells from blood. The CDR3 here is CALGDTFQGGYNDKPIF. CDR3 DNA sequence: TGTGCTCTTGGGGATACATTCCAGGGAGGGTACAACGATAAACCCATCTTT.